This TCR beta chain was identified during a study of glioma-infiltrating T cells after dendritic cell vaccination. Produced via immunoSEQ multiplex PCR; TCRdb's table is partial and in-frame only. The sample shows over 90,000 clones, around 80% of them seen only once. Time point here: after dendritic cell vaccination, including at tumor progression/relapse. This CDR3 has 13 amino acids. V gave up 3 bases and J gave up 4 bases, with 9 bases separating them. CDR1 is SGDLS and CDR2 is YYNGEE in the germline V gene. J is TRBJ2-3 and V is TRBV9; D is ambiguous. This clonotype was obtained from a human donor with glioblastoma. The source was blood, collected after dendritic cell vaccination. The CDR3 spells CASSAPPSDTQYF. The CDR3 region has the DNA TGTGCCAGCAGCGCCCCCCCCTCAGATACGCAGTATTTT.